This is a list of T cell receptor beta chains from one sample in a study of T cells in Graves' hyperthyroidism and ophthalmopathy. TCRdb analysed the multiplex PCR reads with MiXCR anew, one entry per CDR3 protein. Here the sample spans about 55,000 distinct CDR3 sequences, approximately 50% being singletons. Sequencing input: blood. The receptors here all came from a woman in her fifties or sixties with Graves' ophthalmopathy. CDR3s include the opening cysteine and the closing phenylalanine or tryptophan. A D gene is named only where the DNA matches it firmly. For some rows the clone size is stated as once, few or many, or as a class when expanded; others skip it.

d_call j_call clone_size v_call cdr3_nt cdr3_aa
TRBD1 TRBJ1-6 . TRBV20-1 TGCAGTGCTAGACCGGGACAGTATAATTCACCCCTCCACTTT CSARPGQYNSPLHF
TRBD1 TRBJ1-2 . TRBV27 TGTGCCAGCAGTTTAGGCAGGGGGCGTAAGGATGGCTACACCTTC CASSLGRGRKDGYTF
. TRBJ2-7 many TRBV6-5 TGTGCCAGCAGTGTGGGACAAAACTACGAGCAGTACTTC CASSVGQNYEQYF
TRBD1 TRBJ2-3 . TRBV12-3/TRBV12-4 TGTGCCAGCAGTTCCACAGGGGGCGGTACGCAGTATTTT CASSSTGGGTQYF
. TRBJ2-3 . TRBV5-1 TGCGCCAGCAGCCCCGACTCCAGCACAGATACGCGGTATTTT CASSPDSSTDTRYF
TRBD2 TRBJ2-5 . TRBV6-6 TGTGCCAGCAGTGCAGCGGGGATCCAAGAGACCCAGTACTTC CASSAAGIQETQYF
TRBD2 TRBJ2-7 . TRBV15 TGTGCCACCAGCAGCTTTGGTAGCGGGGGAGTGCGGTACGAGCAGTACTTC CATSSFGSGGVRYEQYF
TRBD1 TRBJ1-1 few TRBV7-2 TGTGCCAGCAGCTTATCGACAGGGATCACTGAAGCTTTCTTT CASSLSTGITEAFF
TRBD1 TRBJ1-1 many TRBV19 TGTGCCAGTAGTTCATGGACAGGGGCGAACACTGAAGCTTTCTTT CASSSWTGANTEAFF
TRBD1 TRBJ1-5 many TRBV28 TGTGCCATCAACCCGGGCGGGGGAGACAGGGGGATATGGCAGCCCCAGCATTTT CAINPGGGDRGIWQPQHF
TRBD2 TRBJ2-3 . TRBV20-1 TGCAGTGCTAGAGTGGGACTAGCGGGCGCAGCAGATACGCAGTATTTT CSARVGLAGAADTQYF
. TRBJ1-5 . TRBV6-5 TGTGCCAGCGCGCCCCCGGGTTTCAATCAGCCCCAGCATTTT CASAPPGFNQPQHF
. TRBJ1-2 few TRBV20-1 TGCAGTGCTCCAAGTGAGGGATTCGGGGGCTACACCTTC CSAPSEGFGGYTF
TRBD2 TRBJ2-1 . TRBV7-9 TGTGCCAGCAGCCAACTAGCGGGAGGTAAGAATGAGCAGTTCTTC CASSQLAGGKNEQFF